Listed below are T cell receptor beta chains from one sample, sequenced in a study of shared clonotypes between healthy human individuals. Sequencing used immunoSEQ multiplex PCR; TCRdb keeps in-frame clones, though not all of them. Among some 2.3 million clones listed, just over 90% were seen once. Sequenced: naive CD4+ T cells from PBMCs. The receptors here all came from a man aged 18 to 29 in good health. Some clones in this sample may be carry-over from other donors' samples. Both conserved end residues are part of each CDR3. A D gene is named only where the DNA matches it firmly. Where a row states a size, it is once, few, many or the class of an expanded clone; other rows omit it.

>TRBJ2-1|TRBV6-5|TRBD2|NA
TGTGCCAGCACTAGAGCGGGATACTCCTACAATGAGCAGTTCTTC
CASTRAGYSYNEQFF
>TRBJ2-2|TRBV7-2|TRBD2|NA
TGTGCCAGCAGCTTAGTGGGCGGGAGACAGAACACCGGGGAGCTGTTTTTT
CASSLVGGRQNTGELFF
>TRBJ1-4|TRBV30|NA|NA
TGTGCCTGGAGTGTAGGGGGGGGAGGGTTTGACGAAAAACTGTTTTTT
CAWSVGGGGFDEKLFF
>TRBJ2-5|TRBV5-1|TRBD2|NA
TGCGCCAGCAGCTTTCTACCCGGACTAGGTATAGGAGAGACCCAGTACTTC
CASSFLPGLGIGETQYF
>TRBJ2-7|TRBV5-1|TRBD2|NA
TGCGCCAGCAGCTCCGGGACTAGCGGGAGTTTTGGCCACGAGCAGTACTTC
CASSSGTSGSFGHEQYF
>TRBJ1-4|TRBV7-9|TRBD1|NA
TGTGCCAGCAGCTTAGGACCCACAGGGGGCGATTATGAAAAACTGTTTTTT
CASSLGPTGGDYEKLFF
>TRBJ1-1|TRBV5-4|NA|once
TGTGCCAGCAGCTGGCAGCGGGGGGCGGGGGAAGCTTTCTTT
CASSWQRGAGEAFF
>TRBJ2-6|TRBV5-6|NA|NA
TGTGCCAGCAGCTTACGTGTGACGGGTTTCTCTGGGGCCAACGTCCTGACTTTC
CASSLRVTGFSGANVLTF
>TRBJ2-2|TRBV5-4|TRBD2|NA
TGTGCCAGCAGCTTGGTTCCTAGCGGGACCACCGGGGAGCTGTTTTTT
CASSLVPSGTTGELFF
>TRBJ1-3|TRBV2|NA|few
TGTGCCAGCAGCGCCGGGACGGATGGAAACACCATATATTTT
CASSAGTDGNTIYF
>TRBJ2-3|TRBV6-1|NA|NA
TGTGCCAGCAGTCCGGTTACGTTCGGCACAGATACGCAGTATTTT
CASSPVTFGTDTQYF
>TRBJ2-7|TRBV11-2|TRBD2|NA
TGTGCCAGCAGCTTAGATCACGGCGGGAGGGGAACGCAGTACTTC
CASSLDHGGRGTQYF
>TRBJ2-3|TRBV6-6|TRBD1|NA
TGTGCCAGCACTTGGGACAGTGGCACAGATACGCAGTATTTT
CASTWDSGTDTQYF
>TRBJ2-3|TRBV7-9|NA|once
TGTGCCAGCAGCTTAGTTGAGGAGGGCCCCACAGATACGCAGTATTTT
CASSLVEEGPTDTQYF
>TRBJ1-5|TRBV28|NA|NA
TGTGCCAGCAGGAGGGGTATCAATCAGCCCCAGCATTTT
CASRRGINQPQHF
>TRBJ2-3|TRBV2|TRBD1|NA
TGTGCCAGCAGTGAGGACAGGGCCAGCACAGATACGCAGTATTTT
CASSEDRASTDTQYF
>TRBJ2-7|TRBV7-2|TRBD1|NA
TGTGCCAGCAGTCGCGCCGGGACAGGGGGTTACGAGCAGTACTTC
CASSRAGTGGYEQYF
>TRBJ2-1|TRBV9|NA|NA
TGTGCCAGCAGCGTGGCAGCGAAGAATGAGCAGTTCTTC
CASSVAAKNEQFF
>TRBJ1-2|TRBV6-1|NA|once
TGTGCCAGCAGTGAAAGGGGGGGAGCAGGCTACACCTTC
CASSERGGAGYTF
>TRBJ1-4|TRBV7-8|NA|once
TGTGCCAGCAGCCCACTCCCCGGCAAAGTCGAGAAGACTAATGAAAAACTGTTTTTT
CASSPLPGKVEKTNEKLFF
>TRBJ2-7|TRBV5-4|NA|NA
TGTGCCAGCAGCCCACAGGGGGGACTATCCTACGAGCAGTACTTC
CASSPQGGLSYEQYF
>TRBJ1-6|TRBV27|NA|NA
TGTGCCAGCAGCCCCACAGGACCAAATTCACCCCTCCACTTT
CASSPTGPNSPLHF
>TRBJ2-3|TRBV19|NA|NA
TGTGCCAGTAGTAACCCGGGTCCGGGCACAGATACGCAGTATTTT
CASSNPGPGTDTQYF
>TRBJ2-3|TRBV7-2|NA|NA
TGTGCCAGCACCTCCGACTTTGGCACAGATACGCAGTATTTT
CASTSDFGTDTQYF
>TRBJ2-4|TRBV4-2|NA|NA
TGTGCCAGCAGCCAAGTAGGGCAGGGTCTGGGCATTCAGTACTTC
CASSQVGQGLGIQYF
>TRBJ2-7|TRBV19|TRBD2|NA
TGTGCCAGTAGTAGGGGGGAGGGCCCCTACGAGCAGTACTTC
CASSRGEGPYEQYF
>TRBJ2-6|TRBV10-3|NA|NA
TGTGCCATCACCAAAGGGGGGACACGGACCAACGTCCTGACTTTC
CAITKGGTRTNVLTF
>TRBJ1-5|TRBV2|TRBD1|NA
TGTGCCAGCAACAAGGGGGCTTGGCAGCCCCAGCATTTT
CASNKGAWQPQHF
>TRBJ1-4|TRBV4-2|NA|once
TGTGCCAGCAGCCAAGTGACGAGTTTGGCTAATGAAAAACTGTTTTTT
CASSQVTSLANEKLFF
>TRBJ1-3|TRBV28|TRBD1|NA
TGTGCCAGCTCTACCCAGGGGGTAGCTGGAAACACCATATATTTT
CASSTQGVAGNTIYF
>TRBJ2-7|TRBV4-3|NA|NA
TGCGCCAATACCGGGGCGCGCCCATTGTCCTACGAGCAGTACTTC
CANTGARPLSYEQYF